The T cell receptor (beta chain) under discussion was sequenced for a study of metastatic and nonmetastatic thyroid tumors. Remarks on this clone: Relative to the germline gene, one junction end is altered; a read error may explain this.

TCRdb re-clonotyped the PCR reads through MiXCR. The sample includes under 55,000 clones, more than 15% seen only once; the top ten take roughly 3%. Germline lookup yields CDR1 SGHAT and CDR2 FQDESV (reference sequence). The CDR3 extends over 15 amino acids. Thyroid surgery had not been preceded by any treatment in any patient. The sequence derives from a female donor with papillary thyroid cancer or a benign thyroid nodule (not recorded which). Some clones in this sample may be carry-over from other donors' samples. V is TRBV11-1 and J is TRBJ2-1, with D maybe TRBD2 (6 bases). Material: blood. The CDR3 DNA reads as TGTGCCAGCAGCCCCGGGACTCACTCCTACAATGAGAAGTTATTC. Its protein is CASSPGTHSYNEKLF. Based on the CDR3 plus reference TRBV11-1 and TRBJ2-1, the full variable domain is EAEVAQSPRYKITEKSQAVAFWCDPISGHATLYWYRQILGQGPELLVQFQDESVVDDSQLPKDRFSAERLKGVDSTLKIQPAELGDSAMYLCASSPGTHSYNEKLFGPGTRLTVL.